The entry below describes one T cell receptor beta chain. The specificity of this receptor is unknown. No clone much larger than this one lies a single base away; base qualities are absent. The germline V gene sets CDR1 to SGHNT and CDR2 to YENEEA. The V and J ends are trimmed by 5 bases and 6 bases, leaving 15 bases between them. The CDR3 contains 14 residues, cysteine and phenylalanine counted. Of all the DNA, just the CDR3 is kept, 42 bases in frame from base 1. To sequence the TCRbeta CDR3 region, genomic DNA was isolated from the sorted cells. The immunoSEQ Assay was used for sequencing of TCRbeta CDR3 regions. TCRdb's version of the immuneACCESS table is confined to in-frame rearrangements and falls short of the full clone set. An unresolved V gene accounts for under half of the shortfall where checked; the remainder is of unknown origin. The sample table holds around 72,000 clones, of which 80% to 95% were seen once. 2% to 2.5% of the sample is taken by the ten largest.

The data are from a study of OX40 agonist ivuxolimab in advanced cancers. For the study in its entirety: Ivuxolimab was a fully human IgG2 agonistic monoclonal antibody targeting the costimulatory receptor OX40 (CD134). The paper covers the monotherapy dose-escalation part of the phase I ivuxolimab trial, which included N of about 56 patients. Peripheral TCRbeta sequencing was intended to test whether TCR sequence diversity was altered and clonal T-cell expansion was caused by ivuxolimab. Intravenous ivuxolimab was administered to patients every 2 weeks at six dose levels: 0.01, 0.1, 0.3, 1.5, 3 and 10 mg/kg. Prior anti-PD-1, anti-PD-L1 or anti-CTLA-4 therapy was permitted, and checkpoint inhibitors had been received by around 39% of dose-escalation patients. Partial responses were achieved by three dose-escalation patients, of whom one had hepatocellular carcinoma and two had cutaneous melanoma. A male proportion of approximately 83% and a mean age of roughly 55 years, ranging from 23 to 79, were recorded for the dose-escalation cohort. Among the 50 to 55 dose-escalation patients, 19 had hepatocellular carcinoma, roughly 15 melanoma, 9 renal cell carcinoma and 9 head and neck cancer. What the study reported, not specific to this receptor: At doses of 0.1 to 3.0 mg/kg, clonal expansion of both CD4+ and CD8+ T cells in blood was seen between baseline and week 6. Low levels of normalized T-cell clonal expansion were also seen in some nonresponding patients. In the 0.1-3.0 mg/kg groups, partial responders were among the patients with the lowest normalized peripheral clonal expansion, particularly in CD8+ T cells. The antigen specificity of the clonally expanded peripheral T cells was not determined. After ivuxolimab, expanded clones were on average more numerous among CD8+ T cells than among CD4+ T cells.

The trial excluded patients who had a history of autoimmune disease or who were on systemic immunosuppression. Peripheral blood for TCR sequencing was collected from all dose cohorts at baseline, on cycle 4 day 1, and on cycle 7 day 1. Samples were obtained from an open-label, multicenter, first-in-human phase I dose-escalation trial of ivuxolimab. Adults with locally advanced or metastatic melanoma, renal cell carcinoma, hepatocellular carcinoma or head and neck squamous cell carcinoma were enrolled in the trial. Before TCR sequencing, CD4+ T cells and CD8+ T cells were sorted from peripheral blood as separate populations.

This TCR came from an adult with an advanced solid tumor such as melanoma, head and neck, liver or kidney cancer. The source was CD4+ or CD8+ T cells sorted from blood, collected in a trial of the OX40 agonist ivuxolimab. This chain is built from TRBV11-3 and TRBJ2-3; TRBD2 is a possible D gene, resting on 5 matching bases. The nucleotide sequence is given as TGTGCCAGCAGCCCTCTTGGAGCGGTGGATACGCAGTATTTT. Translated, this is CASSPLGAVDTQYF.